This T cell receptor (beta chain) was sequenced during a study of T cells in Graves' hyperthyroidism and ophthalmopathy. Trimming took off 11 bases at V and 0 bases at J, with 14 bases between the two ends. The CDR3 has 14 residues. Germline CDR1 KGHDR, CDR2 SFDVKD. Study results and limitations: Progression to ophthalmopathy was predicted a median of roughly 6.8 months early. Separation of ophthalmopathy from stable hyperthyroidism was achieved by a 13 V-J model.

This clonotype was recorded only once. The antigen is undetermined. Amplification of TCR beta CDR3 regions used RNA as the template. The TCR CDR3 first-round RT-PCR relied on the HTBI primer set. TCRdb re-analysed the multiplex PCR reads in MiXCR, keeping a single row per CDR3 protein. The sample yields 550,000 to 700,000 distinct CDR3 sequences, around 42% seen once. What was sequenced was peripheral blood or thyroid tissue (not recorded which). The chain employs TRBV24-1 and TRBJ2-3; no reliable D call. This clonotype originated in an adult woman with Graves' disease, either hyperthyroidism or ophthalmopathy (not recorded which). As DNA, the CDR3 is TGTGCCAGCAGCACCCGACACAGCACAGATACGCAGTATTTT. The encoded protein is CASSTRHSTDTQYF.